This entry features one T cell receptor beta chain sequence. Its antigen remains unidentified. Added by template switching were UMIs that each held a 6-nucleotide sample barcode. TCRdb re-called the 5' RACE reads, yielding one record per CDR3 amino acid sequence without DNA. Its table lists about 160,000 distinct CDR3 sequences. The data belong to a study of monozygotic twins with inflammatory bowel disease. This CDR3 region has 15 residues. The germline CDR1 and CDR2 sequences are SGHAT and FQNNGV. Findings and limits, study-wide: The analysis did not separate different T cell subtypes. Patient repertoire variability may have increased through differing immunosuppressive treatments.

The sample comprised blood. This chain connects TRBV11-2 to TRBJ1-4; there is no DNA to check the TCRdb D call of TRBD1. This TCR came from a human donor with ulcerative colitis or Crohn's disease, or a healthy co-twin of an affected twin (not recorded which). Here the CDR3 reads CASSLDGDINEKLFF.